A single sample gave rise to the 18 T cell receptor beta chains below, sequenced in a study of CD8 T cells in Susac syndrome. Random hexamers were used to reverse transcribe an amount of about 0.45 to 1 ug RNA. Using its own MiXCR run on the immunoSEQ multiplex PCR reads, TCRdb lists one record per CDR3 protein. Among over 150,000 distinct CDR3 sequences, around 93% were seen once, and the ten largest hold roughly 0.1%. Sequenced: CD4+ T cells from PBMCs. These receptors all come from a human donor with multiple sclerosis.

The sample holds one count of this clonotype. The chain carries TRBV6-1 and TRBJ1-2; 7 bases align to TRBD1. The germline V gene encodes CDR1 MNHNS and CDR2 SASEGT. V lost 6 bases to trimming and J lost 3 bases; unmatched junction nucleotides: 4. The CDR3 sequence is 13 residues long. The CDR3 DNA reads TGTGCCAGCAGGTTTGGGACAGACTATGGCTACACCTTC. Translating it yields CASRFGTDYGYTF.

V gene TRBV28 combines with J gene TRBJ2-7; 8 positions match TRBD1. The CDR3 runs to 11 residues. The V gene end was trimmed by 10 bases and the J gene end by 8 bases; junction bases not matched to a gene: 7. Germline V lookup: CDR1 MDHEN, CDR2 SYDVKM. CDR3 coding DNA: TGTGCCATCCAGGGGGCGGGGAAGCAGTACTTC. It translates to CAIQGAGKQYF.

The rearrangement uses TRBV24-1 and TRBJ2-4; no clear D. V dropped 3 bases and J dropped 8 bases, with 4 bases sitting between them. This CDR3 region has 11 residues. The germline gives CDR1 KGHDR, CDR2 SFDVKD. The chain's CDR3 is CATSDGYIQYF. The CDR3 coding sequence is TGTGCCACCAGTGATGGGTACATTCAGTACTTC.

The rearrangement links TRBV19 to TRBJ2-2; TRBD1 might be the D (6 bases). The CDR3 is made up of 17 amino acids. Germline CDR1 and CDR2: LNHDA and SQIVND (reference sequence). V lost 3 bases to trimming and J lost 1 base, with 15 bases between them. The CDR3 sequence is CASSMAQGVGNTGELFF. The CDR3 DNA reads as TGTGCCAGTAGTATGGCACAGGGTGTGGGGAACACCGGGGAGCTGTTTTTT.

The chain combines TRBV11-2 with TRBJ2-5, with 8 bases aligning to TRBD2. Germline V CDR1 and CDR2: SGHAT, FQNNGV. The CDR3 loop spans 16 amino acids. Germline trimming cut 5 bases from V and 2 bases from J; bases unmatched to any gene: 10. The CDR3 DNA follows: TGTGCCAGCAGCCGAAGGCTAGCGGGCTTTCAAGAGACCCAGTACTTC. Translating it yields CASSRRLAGFQETQYF.

V is TRBV20-1 and J is TRBJ2-3; D is ambiguous. Germline lookup yields CDR1 DFQATT and CDR2 SNEGSKA (reference sequence). The CDR3 is 15 amino acids. Trimming removed 2 bases from V and 0 bases from J, with 12 bases in between. CDR3 bases: TGCAGTGCTAGAATCGGCCTATTAAGCACAGATACGCAGTATTTT. It codes for CSARIGLLSTDTQYF.

V is TRBV2 and J is TRBJ2-1; TRBD2 matches 10 bases. The V and J ends lost 6 bases and 7 bases, in that order; junction bases with no gene match: 12. The CDR3 sequence is 16 residues long. CDR1 SNHLY and CDR2 FYNNEI come from the germline V gene. Written as DNA, the CDR3 is TGTGCCAGCAGATCCCCAGCGGGAGGGCCGAGGAATGAGCAGTTCTTC. Protein sequence: CASRSPAGGPRNEQFF.

This chain joins TRBV3-1 and TRBJ1-5; no clear D. V was clipped by 1 base and J by 16 bases, with 17 bases between them. The CDR3 has 13 amino acids. The germline gives CDR1 LGHDT, CDR2 YNNKEL (reference sequence). CDR3 protein: CASSQAGQVGLHF. The CDR3 DNA sequence: TGTGCCAGCAGCCAAGCCGGGCAGGTAGGGCTTCATTTT.

The J gene is TRBJ1-4, the V gene TRBV30; 7 nucleotides match TRBD1. This CDR3 contains 16 residues. V gave up 3 bases and J gave up 7 bases; unmatched junction bases: 14. Germline V CDR1 and CDR2: GTSNPN, SVGIG (reference sequence). For the CDR3, the DNA is TGTGCCTGGAGCCCCGGGTTGGGACAGTGGAGTGAAAAACTGTTTTTT. This translates into CAWSPGLGQWSEKLFF.

This rearrangement joins TRBV20-1 to TRBJ1-1, with unresolved D. The germline V and J ends were trimmed by 6 bases and 4 bases, with 15 bases remaining between them. The CDR3 sequence is 13 residues long. The germline V gene has CDR1 DFQATT and CDR2 SNEGSKA (reference sequence). The CDR3: CSAVDTRGTEAFF. The DNA for the CDR3 is TGCAGTGCGGTTGACACTCGGGGCACTGAAGCTTTCTTT.

This rearrangement joins TRBV10-3 to TRBJ2-7; D is unresolved. The CDR3 has 13 amino acids. Germline V gene lookup returns CDR1 ENHRY and CDR2 SYGVKD. V shed 2 bases and J shed 0 bases, with 5 bases lying between them. The CDR3 bases are TGTGCCATCAGTGAGGGGTCCTCCTACGAGCAGTACTTC. Protein sequence: CAISEGSSYEQYF.

In its sample, this clonotype was seen a few times. This rearrangement joins TRBV6-5 to TRBJ2-5; D is tentatively TRBD1 or TRBD2 (5 bases each). The germline V gene has CDR1 MNHEY and CDR2 SVGAGI. The CDR3 is made up of 15 amino acids. The V gene lost 0 bases and the J gene lost 2 bases, with 10 bases spanning the gap. CDR3 sequence (DNA): TGTGCCAGCAGTTACTCCCGGGACGGACAAGAGACCCAGTACTTC. The encoded protein is CASSYSRDGQETQYF.

The chain combines TRBV6-1 with TRBJ2-2, with D maybe TRBD1 (5 bases). Trimming pared 1 base from V and 3 bases from J, leaving 15 bases between. This CDR3 has 17 residues. From germline, CDR1 is MNHNS and CDR2 SASEGT. The DNA of the CDR3 is TGTGCCAGCAGTGAAGTTCGACAGTGGGAAGACACCGGGGAGCTGTTTTTT. Protein sequence: CASSEVRQWEDTGELFF.

This clonotype appeared a few times. The chain combines TRBV3-1 with TRBJ2-7; no clear D gene. This CDR3 is 13 amino acids long. The germline gives CDR1 LGHDT, CDR2 YNNKEL (reference sequence). V lost 1 base to trimming and J lost 3 bases, with 7 bases between them. This CDR3 is CASSQARYYEQYF. The CDR3 DNA sequence: TGTGCCAGCAGCCAAGCCCGATACTACGAGCAGTACTTC.

This chain uses TRBV27 with TRBJ2-7; TRBD2 matches at 9 bases. CDR1 and CDR2 (germline): MNHEY, SMNVEV (reference sequence). The J segment lost 6 bases and the V segment lost 6 bases, leaving 12 bases of the junction unmatched. The CDR3 loop spans 15 amino acids. The CDR3 sequence: CASRTMGLLAGEQYF. Here the CDR3 DNA reads TGTGCCAGCAGAACTATGGGACTACTAGCGGGCGAGCAGTACTTC.

This chain joins TRBV6-6 and TRBJ2-3; 8 nucleotides match TRBD1. V gave up 5 bases and J gave up 1 base; unmatched junction bases: 5. The length of the CDR3 is 15 residues. Germline V gives CDR1 MNHNY, CDR2 SVGAGI (reference sequence). CDR3 DNA: TGTGCCAGCAGTCCCGGACAGGGACGCACAGATACGCAGTATTTT. Its translation: CASSPGQGRTDTQYF.

This clonotype was observed once. The rearrangement joins TRBV30 to TRBJ2-3; 8 bases are shared with TRBD2. V lost 1 base, J lost 5 bases, and 8 bases stayed unmatched. The germline CDR1 and CDR2 sequences are GTSNPN and SVGIG (reference sequence). The CDR3 is 15 amino acids. The CDR3 protein is CAWSGLAGYIDTQYF. The DNA for the CDR3 is TGTGCCTGGAGTGGCCTAGCGGGCTATATAGATACGCAGTATTTT. Together with reference TRBV30 and TRBJ2-3, the CDR3 gives the full variable domain: SQTIHQWPATLVQPVGSPLSLECTVEGTSNPNLYWYRQAAGRGLQLLFYSVGIGQISSEVPQNLSASRPQDRQFILSSKKLLLSDSGFYLCAWSGLAGYIDTQYFGPGTRLTVL.

The V gene is TRBV4-1, the J gene TRBJ2-6; D gene ambiguous. Trimming shortened V by 0 bases and J by 4 bases, and 10 bases separated the two germline ends. This CDR3 comprises 16 residues. Germline CDR1 and CDR2: MGHRA and YSYEKL. CDR3 protein: CASSQDGRTGANVLTF. In nucleotides, the CDR3 is TGCGCCAGCAGCCAAGATGGTCGGACCGGGGCCAACGTCCTGACTTTC.